This T cell receptor beta chain was observed in a study of PD-1 blockade in classical Hodgkin lymphoma. Study summary: On a schedule of every 2 weeks, patients received nivolumab 3 mg/kg intravenously. Study-wide findings and caveats: Healthy donors reportedly exceeded newly diagnosed patients in baseline TCR diversity.

Method: immunoSEQ multiplex PCR; TCRdb's copy keeps in-frame clones and lacks some. This sample has several thousand clones, with around 80% found just once. The V gene end was trimmed by 2 bases and the J gene end by 13 bases; junction bases not matched to a gene: 6. Germline CDR1 is MDHEN and CDR2 is SYDVKM. The CDR3 loop spans 13 amino acids. This clone occurred a few times. As yet, its antigen is unknown. Autologous stem cell transplantation was followed by relapse in every patient, and brentuximab vedotin exposure varied. Sequencing used peripheral blood mononuclear cells (PBMCs), obtained before the second cycle of nivolumab. The clonotype comes from a human donor with classical Hodgkin lymphoma. This chain uses TRBV28 with TRBJ2-1; TRBD2 aligns across 9 bases. DNA for the CDR3: TGTGCCAGCAGTTTACCGGGACTAGCCTCCCAGTTCTTC. Its protein product is CASSLPGLASQFF. Supplemented by reference TRBV28 and TRBJ2-1, the full variable domain reads DVKVTQSSRYLVKRTGEKVFLECVQDMDHENMFWYRQDPGLGLRLIYFSYDVKMKEKGDIPEGYSVSREKKERFSLILESASTNQTSMYLCASSLPGLASQFFGPGTRLTVL.